These 6 T cell receptor beta chains were sequenced from one sample in a study of CD8 T cells in ankylosing spondylitis. In TCRdb, the 5' RACE reads were re-called with MiXCR into one record per CDR3 protein. The table lists about 130,000 distinct CDR3 sequences, around 9% of them singletons. Input material: blood, either unsorted or a sorted T cell fraction (not recorded which). These receptors all come from a male donor with ankylosing spondylitis or in good health (not recorded which).

Concerning this clonotype: This CDR3 is missing its conserved last phenylalanine or tryptophan, likely due to a read error. The chain is built from TRBV5-1 and TRBJ2-3, with TRBD2 matching 8 bases. Germline CDR1 and CDR2: SGHRS and YFSETQ. V lost 7 bases to trimming and J lost 0 bases; unmatched junction nucleotides: 7. The CDR3 contains 15 residues. The CDR3 coding sequence is TGCGCCAGCGGGCGGGAGGCACAGAGCACAGATACGCAGTATATT. Translating it yields CASGREAQSTDTQYI.

This clonotype was seen ten or more times. The chain links TRBV5-4 to TRBJ2-7, with D uncertain. CDR1 and CDR2 (germline): SGHNT, YYREEE (reference sequence). V lost 0 bases and J lost 5, with 6 bases in between. There are 12 residues in the CDR3. Written as DNA, the CDR3 is TGTGCCAGCAGCTTGGACCGGGACGAGCAGTACTTC. This gives the protein CASSLDRDEQYF.

This clonotype showed up many times. V usage is TRBV20-1 and J usage is TRBJ1-5; maybe TRBD1 (5 bases). The V and J ends lost 3 bases and 0 bases respectively, with 12 bases between them. The CDR3 contains 15 residues. CDR1 and CDR2 from the germline V gene are DFQATT and SNEGSKA (reference sequence). The CDR3 DNA sequence: TGCAGTGCTAGTACTCAGGGCTATAGCAATCAGCCCCAGCATTTT. As protein: CSASTQGYSNQPQHF.

This clonotype appeared many times. The V gene is TRBV20-1, the J gene TRBJ2-2, with D perhaps TRBD1 or TRBD2 (5 bases each). The CDR3 runs to 12 residues. Looked up from germline, CDR1 is DFQATT and CDR2 is SNEGSKA (reference sequence). Trimming left V 6 bases short and J 4 bases short, with 9 bases between. The CDR3 here is CSAARGTGELFF. In DNA, the CDR3 is TGCAGTGCAGCGAGGGGCACCGGGGAGCTGTTTTTT.

V is TRBV30 and J is TRBJ2-2; maybe TRBD1 (6 bases). The CDR3 consists of 14 residues. The germline V and J ends were trimmed by 3 bases and 1 base, with 9 bases remaining between them. CDR1 GTSNPN and CDR2 SVGIG come from the germline V gene (reference sequence). The CDR3 here is CAWRTGLNTGELFF. DNA for the CDR3: TGTGCCTGGAGGACAGGCCTGAACACCGGGGAGCTGTTTTTT.

This clonotype was detected a few times. CDR3 in amino acids: CASSLSGTKLNEQFF. The CDR3 DNA sequence: TGTGCCAGCAGCTTAAGTGGGACCAAACTCAATGAGCAGTTCTTC. V usage is TRBV7-2 and J usage is TRBJ2-1, with D perhaps given as TRBD1 or TRBD2 (5 bases each). Germline lookup yields CDR1 SGHTA and CDR2 FQGNSA. This CDR3 has 15 residues. V was shortened by 2 bases and J by 6 bases, with 14 bases between the two germline ends.